The 25 T cell receptor beta chains below were found in one sample sequenced in a study of cytomegalovirus exposure and HLA in healthy donors. Primers: 60 Vbeta forward and 13 Jbeta reverse. Produced via immunoSEQ multiplex PCR; TCRdb's table is partial and in-frame only. In the table there are about 210,000 clones, under 85% of which are singletons. Material for sequencing was PBMCs. These receptors were collected from a woman in her fifties or sixties in good health and CMV-seropositive.

The genes are TRBV9 and TRBJ1-1; D gene uncertain. The CDR3 is 12 amino acids. The germline V gene encodes CDR1 SGDLS and CDR2 YYNGEE. V lost 3 bases, J lost 7 bases, and 10 bases lay in between. CDR3 in DNA: TGTGCCAGCAGCGGCAGATACAGTGAAGCTTTCTTT. Its protein is CASSGRYSEAFF.

V usage is TRBV9 and J usage is TRBJ2-1; TRBD2 matches at 8 bases. V lost 4 bases and J lost 4; bases outside the gene matches: 7. CDR1 and CDR2 from the germline V gene are SGDLS and YYNGEE. CDR3 length: 15 residues. The CDR3 DNA follows: TGTGCCAGCAGCTCAACCGGGACTAGGTACAATGAGCAGTTCTTC. Its protein product is CASSSTGTRYNEQFF. The full variable domain, completed using reference TRBV9 and TRBJ2-1, is DSGVTQTPKHLITATGQRVTLRCSPRSGDLSVYWYQQSLDQGLQFLIQYYNGEERAKGNILERFSAQQFPDLHSELNLSSLELGDSALYFCASSSTGTRYNEQFFGPGTRLTVL.

This chain links TRBV14 with TRBJ2-7; 7 bases are a match to TRBD1. This CDR3 spans 17 amino acids. Germline CDR1 reads SGHDN; CDR2 reads FVKESK. J lost 3 bases, V lost 1 base, and 12 bases had no gene match. CDR3 loop: CASSQGQWDSHFYEQYF. The CDR3 DNA sequence: TGTGCCAGCAGCCAAGGGCAATGGGACAGCCACTTCTACGAGCAGTACTTC.

The chain couples TRBV28 to TRBJ1-2; possibly TRBD1 for D (5 bases). V was trimmed by 6 bases and J by 7 bases, leaving 21 bases between them. Germline-derived CDR1 and CDR2 are MDHEN and SYDVKM. The CDR3 contains 15 residues. CDR3 nucleotide sequence: TGTGCCAGCAGCAGTTTGGGTTCGGCAGGGCCTGGCTACACCTTC. Its translation: CASSSLGSAGPGYTF.

In this sample, this clone turned up once. In DNA, the CDR3 is TGTGCCACCGGGGGACTACTCACTGAAGCTTTCTTT. It is translated as CATGGLLTEAFF. The chain employs TRBV6-5 and TRBJ1-1, with a weak D call TRBD1 (5 bases). V was cut by 10 bases and J by 4 bases, with 13 bases left in between. Germline V gene data show CDR1 as MNHEY and CDR2 as SVGAGI. The length of the CDR3 is 12 residues.

The chain recombines TRBV7-8 with TRBJ2-7; no reliable D call. The germline gives CDR1 SGHVS, CDR2 FQNEAQ. This CDR3 contains 14 residues. The V and J ends lost 5 bases and 3 bases respectively, with 14 bases between them. CDR3: CASSLLGMVYEQYF. The CDR3 region has the DNA TGTGCCAGCAGCCTCCTAGGCATGGTCTACGAGCAGTACTTC. The full variable domain, in which reference TRBV7-8 and TRBJ2-7 provide the parts outside the CDR3, is GAGVSQSPRYKVAKRGQDVALRCDPISGHVSLFWYQQALGQGPEFLTYFQNEAQLDKSGLPSDRFFAERPEGSVSTLKIQRTQQEDSAVYLCASSLLGMVYEQYFGPGTRLTVT.

This chain joins TRBV9 and TRBJ1-2, with D maybe TRBD1 (5 bases). Germline V gene lookup returns CDR1 SGDLS and CDR2 YYNGEE. The CDR3 extends over 13 amino acids. V was pared by 0 bases and J by 9 bases, with 12 bases between. Here the CDR3 DNA reads TGTGCCAGCAGCGTAGTCCAGGGCTCTAGCTACACCTTC. It translates to CASSVVQGSSYTF.

The V and J genes are TRBV5-4 and TRBJ1-2; weak D call: TRBD1 (6 bases). The CDR3 spans 16 residues. CDR1 is SGHNT, CDR2 YYREEE, per germline (reference sequence). V was clipped by 0 bases and J by 7 bases, with 19 bases between them. DNA for the CDR3: TGTGCCAGCAGCTTGGGCCCGGGACACCTCCGGGGTGGCTACACCTTC. It is translated as CASSLGPGHLRGGYTF.

The chain combines TRBV4-1 with TRBJ2-7; TRBD1 agrees at 8 bases. This CDR3 comprises 12 residues. Germline loops: CDR1 MGHRA, CDR2 YSYEKL. After removal of 4 bases from V and 7 bases from J, the junction contained 3 bases not matched to a gene. CDR3 protein: CASSPGTGEQYF. The CDR3 DNA reads as TGCGCCAGCAGCCCCGGGACAGGAGAGCAGTACTTC.

This clone was picked up a small number of times. This rearrangement joins TRBV2 to TRBJ1-1; 7 bases map to TRBD1. V lost 6 bases and J lost 1; bases outside the gene matches: 5. The CDR3 extends over 14 amino acids. Germline CDR1 SNHLY, CDR2 FYNNEI. CDR3 DNA: TGTGCCAGCAGGGCCGGGACAGCGAACACTGAAGCTTTCTTT. Translated: CASRAGTANTEAFF.

V usage is TRBV7-8 and J usage is TRBJ1-2; D possibly corresponds to TRBD1 (5 bases). Germline lookup yields CDR1 SGHVS and CDR2 FQNEAQ. The CDR3 is 15 amino acids. Trimming left V 5 bases short and J 1 base short, with 14 bases between. CDR3: CASSPVRVVNYGYTF. CDR3 coding DNA: TGTGCCAGCAGCCCAGTCAGGGTTGTTAACTATGGCTACACCTTC.

The V gene is TRBV5-4, the J gene TRBJ2-1; 9 bases align to TRBD1. Per the germline V gene, CDR1 is SGHNT and CDR2 is YYREEE (reference sequence). Trimming cost V 4 bases and J 7 bases; bases outside gene matches: 6. The CDR3 contains 14 residues. The CDR3 region has the DNA TGTGCCAGCAGCCCCGGGACAGGGAGTAATGAGCAGTTCTTC. Translated: CASSPGTGSNEQFF.

This sequence joins TRBV19 and TRBJ2-2; D possibly corresponds to TRBD1 (6 bases). The germline CDR1 and CDR2 sequences are LNHDA and SQIVND (reference sequence). This CDR3 has 14 amino acids. V was cut by 10 bases and J by 4 bases, with 16 bases left in between. CDR3 in DNA: TGTGCCACCCGAGGACAGTCGAGCACCGGGGAGCTGTTTTTT. Translated, it gives CATRGQSSTGELFF.

The gene calls are TRBV2 and TRBJ2-7; TRBD2 agrees at 8 bases. The CDR3 spans 14 residues. Germline CDR1 and CDR2: SNHLY and FYNNEI. J lost 9 bases, V lost 4 bases, and 11 bases had no gene match. CDR3 sequence: CASSARTSSAGQYF. The CDR3 region has the DNA TGTGCCAGCAGTGCGAGGACTAGCTCCGCAGGGCAGTACTTC.

Only a few counts were recorded for this clone. V and J are TRBV9 and TRBJ2-1; 12 bases match TRBD2. J was trimmed by 3 bases and V by 5 bases; bases with no gene match: 3. The germline gives CDR1 SGDLS, CDR2 YYNGEE. This CDR3 spans 15 amino acids. The CDR3 protein is CASSRTSGVYNEQFF. In DNA form, the CDR3 reads TGTGCCAGCAGTCGGACTAGCGGGGTCTACAATGAGCAGTTCTTC.

This clone was found once. The chain combines TRBV10-2 with TRBJ1-2; possibly TRBD1 for D (6 bases). Germline loops: CDR1 WSHSY, CDR2 SAAADI. V lost 6 bases, J lost 6 bases, and 14 bases lay in between. The CDR3 contains 13 residues. The CDR3 nucleotides are TGCGCCAGCAGCGTGACAGGTACCCATGGCTACACCTTC. Translated, it gives CASSVTGTHGYTF.

The gene calls are TRBV5-1 and TRBJ1-2, with 9 positions matching TRBD1. The germline gives CDR1 SGHRS, CDR2 YFSETQ. Trimming cost V 4 bases and J 3 bases; bases outside gene matches: 1. This CDR3 region has 13 residues. CDR3 in amino acids: CASSRQGDYGYTF. DNA of the CDR3: TGCGCCAGCAGCAGACAGGGGGACTATGGCTACACCTTC.

In its sample, this clone was seen once. The chain links TRBV5-4 to TRBJ2-7; 11 nucleotides match TRBD1. CDR1 and CDR2 from the germline V gene are SGHNT and YYREEE (reference sequence). V was clipped by 2 bases and J by 0 bases; unmatched bases: 4. The length of the CDR3 is 16 residues. CDR3: CASSFPGTGGSYEQYF. The CDR3 DNA sequence: TGTGCCAGCAGCTTCCCCGGGACAGGGGGCTCCTACGAGCAGTACTTC.

The V call is TRBV6-5, the J call TRBJ2-1; D unclear. CDR1 and CDR2 (germline): MNHEY, SVGAGI. CDR3 length equals 11 residues. Trimming took 10 bases from V and 7 from J, leaving 11 bases between them. The CDR3 DNA reads as TGTGCCACCCGATATCGGAATGAGCAGTTCTTC. Translating gives CATRYRNEQFF.

The V call is TRBV4-2, the J call TRBJ2-7; a possible D gene is TRBD1 (6 bases). Trimming removed 0 bases from V and 4 bases from J, with 16 bases in between. The germline CDR1 and CDR2 sequences are LGHNA and YNFKEQ. The CDR3 sequence is 16 residues long. The CDR3 sequence is CASSQEDGQPSYEQYF. The CDR3, as DNA: TGTGCCAGCAGCCAAGAAGACGGACAGCCGAGTTACGAGCAGTACTTC.

This clone was picked up one time. The chain has TRBV5-1 and TRBJ2-2; tentatively, D is TRBD2 (5 bases). This CDR3 has 15 amino acids. V was shortened by 2 bases and J by 0 bases, with 8 bases between the two germline ends. Germline CDR1 SGHRS, CDR2 YFSETQ. In DNA, the CDR3 is TGCGCCAGCAGCTTCAGCGGTACGAACACCGGGGAGCTGTTTTTT. This encodes CASSFSGTNTGELFF.

A few counts support this clone. The rearrangement links TRBV6-4 to TRBJ2-2; D is undetermined. V was shortened by 2 bases and J by 2 bases, with 6 bases between the two germline ends. The CDR3 runs to 14 residues. Germline V CDR1 and CDR2: MRHNA, SNTAGT. CDR3 nucleotide sequence: TGTGCCAGCAGTGACCGCGGAAACACCGGGGAGCTGTTTTTT. Amino acid sequence: CASSDRGNTGELFF.

This chain connects TRBV2 to TRBJ1-6, with D possibly TRBD1 on 5 matching bases. V lost 4 bases to trimming and J lost 10 bases, with 11 bases between them. This CDR3 has 13 residues. The germline gives CDR1 SNHLY, CDR2 FYNNEI. The CDR3 loop reads CASSGGERSPLHF. The CDR3 DNA sequence: TGTGCCAGCAGTGGGGGGGAAAGATCACCCCTCCACTTT.

The rearrangement joins TRBV9 to TRBJ1-2; the D gene is possibly TRBD1 (5 bases). CDR1 and CDR2 (germline): SGDLS, YYNGEE. The CDR3 has 15 residues. V lost 2 bases and J 7 bases, leaving 18 bases between the germline ends. The DNA of the CDR3 is TGTGCCAGCAGCGTCTCCCTGGGGGGAGCGGCTGGCTACACCTTC. This codes for CASSVSLGGAAGYTF.

This sequence joins TRBV19 and TRBJ2-2; 11 nucleotides match TRBD1. Germline assignment: CDR1 LNHDA and CDR2 SQIVND (reference sequence). There are 16 residues in the CDR3. Trimming cost V 8 bases and J 4 bases; bases outside gene matches: 9. The CDR3: CASQRGQGAGTGELFF. The CDR3 DNA is TGTGCCAGTCAGCGTGGACAGGGGGCTGGCACCGGGGAGCTGTTTTTT.